The entry below gives a single TCR beta chain sequence along with its context. Source study methods: Reference gene primer amplification yielded estimated nucleated cell counts. This table comes from immunoSEQ multiplex PCR, and its TCRdb copy is limited to in-frame clones, with some not included. The V and J calls and clone size were taken over from that table, and D and trimming were inferred from the DNA. This sample has tens of thousands of clones, with around 90% found just once. This CDR3 contains 13 residues. Trimming left V 2 bases short and J 6 bases short, with 10 bases between. This entry belongs to a study of blood T cell repertoires in COVID-19. For the study at large: PBMCs, B-cell-depleted T cells, or T cells provided the cDNA or gDNA that made up the material.

This chain connects TRBV12-3 or TRBV12-4 to TRBJ1-2; a weak D match, TRBD1 (6 bases). The TCR comes from a woman between 70 and 85 years old with acute or convalescent COVID-19. Input material: peripheral blood. The CDR3 coding sequence is TGTGCCAGCAGTTTACAGGGGTTCCATGGCTACACCTTC. It translates to CASSLQGFHGYTF.